This TCR beta chain appears in the sequencing data of a study of a mutant IDH1 vaccine in newly diagnosed glioma. Looking at the study overall: The patients received vaccinations eight times, in weeks 1, 3, 5, 7, 11, 15, 19 and 23.

The assay was immunoSEQ multiplex PCR, and TCRdb's table has in-frame clones only and misses some. The profile shows approximately 39,000 clones, roughly 81% of them singletons. Time point: week 5, during vaccination. A 20-mer mutant IDH1 peptide at 300 ug was injected subcutaneously with topical imiquimod. The CDR3 loop spans 13 amino acids. The germline CDR1 and CDR2 sequences are SGHKS and YYEKEE (reference sequence). Trimming removed 3 bases at V and 3 bases at J, with 6 bases between. The table lists this clone with a few counts. Its antigen is not identified. V gene TRBV5-5 combines with J gene TRBJ2-2, with unresolved D. This TCR was recovered from a man aged 50 or older with glioma. The starting material was PBMCs, obtained from a glioma patient whose treatment included an IDH1 peptide vaccine. This CDR3 is CASSSRHTGELFF. CDR3 coding DNA: TGTGCCAGCAGCTCCCGACACACCGGGGAGCTGTTTTTT.